Given below is one T cell receptor (beta chain) in context. These data are taken from a study of technical replicates of blood from a handful of donors. Repertoires were generated with immunoSEQ multiplex PCR, while TCRdb's copy carries only in-frame clones and drops some. The table shows some 84,000 clones, with 91% occurring only once. CDR1 SGHNT and CDR2 YENEEA come from the germline V gene. The CDR3 has 15 residues. Trimming cost V 1 base and J 4 bases; bases outside gene matches: 3. Sequenced sample: T cells isolated from PBMCs. The sequence derives from a human donor in good health. This chain connects TRBV11-3 to TRBJ2-1, with 8 positions matching TRBD2. The chain's CDR3 is CASSLGSGTYNEQFF. DNA for the CDR3: TGTGCCAGCAGCTTAGGTAGCGGGACATACAATGAGCAGTTCTTC. The full variable domain, in which reference TRBV11-3 and TRBJ2-1 provide the parts outside the CDR3, is EAGVVQSPRYKIIEKKQPVAFWCNPISGHNTLYWYLQNLGQGPELLIRYENEEAVDDSQLPKDRFSAERLKGVDSTLKIQPAELGDSAVYLCASSLGSGTYNEQFFGPGTRLTVL.